This T cell receptor (beta chain) was sequenced in a study of a mutant IDH1 vaccine in newly diagnosed glioma. Germline V gene sequence: CDR1 LGHNT, CDR2 FRNRAP. V dropped 5 bases and J dropped 3 bases, with 13 bases sitting between them. The CDR3 loop spans 14 amino acids. Using immunoSEQ multiplex PCR, the repertoire was profiled, and TCRdb retains in-frame clones only, with some absent. This sample has tens of thousands of clones, with around 76% found just once. Noted time point: week 47, end of study. Mutant IDH1 20-mer peptide, at 300 ug, made up each vaccine dose, with topical imiquimod. Concerning this clone: Its antigen is still unknown.

The V gene is TRBV12-5, the J gene TRBJ2-5; possible D gene TRBD2, 6 bases. The sequences come from PBMCs, collected from a glioma patient whose treatment included an IDH1 peptide vaccine. The receptor was isolated from a man between 40 and 49 years old with glioma. Some clones in this sample may be carry-over from other donors' samples. The CDR3 sequence is CASGAGDFKETQYF. CDR3 DNA: TGTGCTAGTGGTGCCGGGGACTTCAAAGAGACCCAGTACTTC. The whole variable domain, remainder taken from reference TRBV12-5 and TRBJ2-5, is DARVTQTPRHKVTEMGQEVTMRCQPILGHNTVFWYRQTMMQGLELLAYFRNRAPLDDSGMPKDRFSAEMPDATLATLKIQPSEPRDSAVYFCASGAGDFKETQYFGPGTRLLVL.